One and the same sample provided the 16 T cell receptor beta chains below, sequenced in a study of blood T cell repertoires in COVID-19. Clones were read by immunoSEQ multiplex PCR, and TCRdb kept only the in-frame ones, dropping some. The repertoire holds around 200,000 clones, with 65% to 85% as singletons. What was sequenced was peripheral blood. These receptors were collected from a man aged 50 to 60 with active or convalescent COVID-19.

V usage is TRBV5-5 and J usage is TRBJ2-7; D is unresolved. The length of the CDR3 is 12 residues. Germline lookup yields CDR1 SGHKS and CDR2 YYEKEE (reference sequence). V was clipped by 2 bases and J by 6 bases, with 9 bases between them. The CDR3 nucleotides are TGTGCCAGCAGCTTTACCGATAGCGAGCAGTACTTC. This encodes CASSFTDSEQYF.

This clone was seen once. This CDR3 reads CAWSVTVTGKAAFF. The CDR3 DNA reads TGTGCCTGGAGTGTAACTGTCACAGGGAAGGCGGCTTTCTTT. This rearrangement joins TRBV30 to TRBJ1-1, with a possible D match to TRBD1 (6 bases). The germline V and J ends were trimmed by 0 bases and 11 bases, with 19 bases remaining between them. CDR3 length equals 14 residues. Germline V gives CDR1 GTSNPN, CDR2 SVGIG (reference sequence).

The J gene is TRBJ2-1, the V gene TRBV5-4; D might be TRBD1 (7 bases). The CDR3 totals 15 residues. Germline-derived CDR1 and CDR2 are SGHNT and YYREEE (reference sequence). Trimming left V 5 bases short and J 7 bases short, with 19 bases between. This CDR3 is CASSRTGGGLNEQFF. The CDR3, as DNA: TGTGCCAGCAGTCGGACAGGAGGGGGGCTTAATGAGCAGTTCTTC.

The chain employs TRBV10-3 and TRBJ2-1; TRBD2 matches 9 bases. The CDR3 is made up of 13 amino acids. Germline V gives CDR1 ENHRY, CDR2 SYGVKD. The V and J ends lost 5 bases and 6 bases, in that order; junction bases with no gene match: 2. The CDR3 sequence: CAISPSGTNEQFF. As DNA, the CDR3 is TGTGCCATCAGTCCTAGCGGGACCAATGAGCAGTTCTTC.

The V and J genes are TRBV2 and TRBJ2-3, with 9 positions matching TRBD2. CDR1 and CDR2 (germline): SNHLY, FYNNEI. This CDR3 spans 15 amino acids. Trimming cost V 3 bases and J 3 bases; bases outside gene matches: 4. CDR3 sequence reads: CASSEGLAGTDTQYF. In DNA form, the CDR3 reads TGTGCCAGCAGTGAGGGGCTAGCGGGGACAGATACGCAGTATTTT.

This sequence joins TRBV6-1 and TRBJ1-4; TRBD1 matches at 10 bases. CDR1 is MNHNS and CDR2 is SASEGT in the germline V gene. J lost 8 bases, V lost 3 bases, and 9 bases had no gene match. The CDR3 has 16 residues. CDR3 in amino acids: CASSDKGTGDAEKLFF. CDR3 DNA: TGTGCCAGCAGTGACAAAGGGACAGGGGACGCCGAAAAACTGTTTTTT.

This chain connects TRBV6-4 to TRBJ1-5, with a tentative D call TRBD1 (6 bases). There are 16 residues in the CDR3. Germline-derived CDR1 and CDR2 are MRHNA and SNTAGT. The V gene lost 4 bases and the J gene lost 3 bases, with 16 bases spanning the gap. CDR3: CASSVLGANDNQPQHF. CDR3 sequence (DNA): TGTGCCAGCAGTGTTTTGGGGGCTAACGACAATCAGCCCCAGCATTTT.

The chain joins TRBV19 to TRBJ2-7; possible D gene TRBD2, 6 bases. Germline V gives CDR1 LNHDA, CDR2 SQIVND (reference sequence). The CDR3 has 13 residues. The germline V and J ends were trimmed by 8 bases and 2 bases, with 13 bases remaining between them. The chain's CDR3 is CASSPGGAYEQYF. The CDR3 coding sequence is TGTGCCAGTTCTCCGGGCGGGGCCTACGAGCAGTACTTC.

The CDR3 is CASTGSVNTEAFF. In DNA, the CDR3 is TGTGCCAGCACCGGTTCCGTTAACACTGAAGCTTTCTTT. The chain employs TRBV12-3 or TRBV12-4 and TRBJ1-1; D not resolved. This CDR3 has 13 residues. The ends were cut back, 7 bases at V and 2 bases at J, with 11 bases in the middle.

The V gene is TRBV5-1, the J gene TRBJ2-7, with D uncertain. The CDR3 covers 12 residues. Trimming took 4 bases from V and 4 from J, leaving 9 bases between them. CDR1 is SGHRS, CDR2 YFSETQ, per germline. CDR3 sequence (DNA): TGCGCCAGCAGCCCAGGCAGATACGAGCAGTACTTC. Its translation is CASSPGRYEQYF.

This clone was found a few times. V gene TRBV27 combines with J gene TRBJ2-3; TRBD2 aligns across 9 bases. The CDR3 spans 17 residues. The V gene end was trimmed by 3 bases and the J gene end by 2 bases; junction bases not matched to a gene: 9. The germline V gene has CDR1 MNHEY and CDR2 SMNVEV (reference sequence). The CDR3, as DNA: TGTGCCAGCAGTTTTTGGTTGACTAGCGGTTCCACAGATACGCAGTATTTT. Its protein is CASSFWLTSGSTDTQYF.

This rearrangement joins TRBV6-5 to TRBJ1-2; 7 bases fit TRBD1. The CDR3 runs 15 residues. Trimming took 2 bases from V and 4 from J; bases not matched to a gene: 7. Germline-derived CDR1 and CDR2 are MNHEY and SVGAGI. The CDR3 reads CASSYTGTAGYGYTF. CDR3 in DNA: TGTGCCAGCAGTTACACCGGGACAGCCGGCTATGGCTACACCTTC.

The rearrangement links TRBV7-3 to TRBJ2-3; 7 bases agree with TRBD2. V was pared by 6 bases and J by 5 bases, with 5 bases of the junction left unmatched. This CDR3 is 13 amino acids long. Per germline, CDR1 SGHTA and CDR2 FQGTGA. In DNA, the CDR3 is TGTGCCAGCAGGCCCCCTAGCGGAGATACGCAGTATTTT. It specifies CASRPPSGDTQYF. The full variable domain, in which reference TRBV7-3 and TRBJ2-3 provide the parts outside the CDR3, is GAGVSQTPSNKVTEKGKYVELRCDPISGHTALYWYRQSLGQGPEFLIYFQGTGAADDSGLPNDRFFAVRPEGSVSTLKIQRTERGDSAVYLCASRPPSGDTQYFGPGTRLTVL.

This clone was found a few times. This sequence joins TRBV2 and TRBJ2-7; perhaps TRBD2 as D (6 bases). V gave up 1 base and J gave up 3 bases, with 13 bases separating them. Germline values: CDR1 SNHLY, CDR2 FYNNEI. CDR3 length: 15 amino acids. This chain's CDR3 is CASSEGQGGNYEQYF. In DNA form, the CDR3 reads TGTGCCAGCAGTGAAGGTCAGGGAGGTAACTACGAGCAGTACTTC. Complete variable domain (other parts from reference TRBV2 and TRBJ2-7): EPEVTQTPSHQVTQMGQEVILRCVPISNHLYFYWYRQILGQKVEFLVSFYNNEISEKSEIFDDQFSVERPDGSNFTLKIRSTKLEDSAMYFCASSEGQGGNYEQYFGPGTRLTVT.

J is TRBJ2-1 and V is TRBV9; D is perhaps TRBD2 (6 bases). V shed 0 bases and J shed 1 base, with 8 bases lying between them. Germline loops: CDR1 SGDLS, CDR2 YYNGEE. The CDR3 is made up of 15 amino acids. The CDR3 DNA is TGTGCCAGCAGCGTAGGGGACTCTTCCTACAATGAGCAGTTCTTC. Amino acids: CASSVGDSSYNEQFF.

The rearrangement joins TRBV5-1 to TRBJ1-6; 7 positions agree with TRBD1. V gave up 4 bases and J gave up 10 bases; unmatched junction bases: 11. CDR3 length: 15 amino acids. Germline assignment: CDR1 SGHRS and CDR2 YFSETQ. For the CDR3, the DNA is TGCGCCAGCAGCCCCGGCGACAGGGAGAGGTCACCCCTCCACTTT. It yields the protein CASSPGDRERSPLHF.